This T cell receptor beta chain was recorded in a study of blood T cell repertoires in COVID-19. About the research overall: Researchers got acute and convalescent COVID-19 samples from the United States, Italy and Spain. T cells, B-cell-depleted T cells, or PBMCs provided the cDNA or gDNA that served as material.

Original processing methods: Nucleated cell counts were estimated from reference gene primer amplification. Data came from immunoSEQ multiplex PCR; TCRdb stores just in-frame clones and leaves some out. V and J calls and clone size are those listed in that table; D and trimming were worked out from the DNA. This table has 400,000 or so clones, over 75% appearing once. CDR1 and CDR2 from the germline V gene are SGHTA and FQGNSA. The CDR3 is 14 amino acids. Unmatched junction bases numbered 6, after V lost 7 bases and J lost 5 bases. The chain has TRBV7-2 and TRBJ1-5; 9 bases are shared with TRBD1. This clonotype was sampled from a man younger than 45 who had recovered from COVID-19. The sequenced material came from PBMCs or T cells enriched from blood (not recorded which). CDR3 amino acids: CASMATGGYQPQHF. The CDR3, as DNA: TGTGCCAGCATGGCGACAGGGGGTTATCAGCCCCAGCATTTT.